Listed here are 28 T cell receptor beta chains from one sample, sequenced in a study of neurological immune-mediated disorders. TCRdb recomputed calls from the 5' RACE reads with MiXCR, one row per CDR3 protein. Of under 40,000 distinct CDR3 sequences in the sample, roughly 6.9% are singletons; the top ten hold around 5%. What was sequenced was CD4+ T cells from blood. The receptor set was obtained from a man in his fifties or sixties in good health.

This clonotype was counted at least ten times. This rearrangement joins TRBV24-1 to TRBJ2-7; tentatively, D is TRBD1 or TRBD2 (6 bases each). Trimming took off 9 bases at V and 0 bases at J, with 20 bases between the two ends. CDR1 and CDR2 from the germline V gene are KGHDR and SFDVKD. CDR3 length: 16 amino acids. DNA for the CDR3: TGTGCCACCGAGGCAGCGATAGCGGACAGCTCCTACGAGCAGTACTTC. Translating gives CATEAAIADSSYEQYF.

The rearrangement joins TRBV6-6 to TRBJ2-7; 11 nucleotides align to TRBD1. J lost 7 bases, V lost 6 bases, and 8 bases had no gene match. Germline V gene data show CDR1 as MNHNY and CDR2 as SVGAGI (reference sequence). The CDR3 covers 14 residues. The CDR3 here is CASSLGQGAGEQYF. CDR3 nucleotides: TGTGCCAGCAGCCTCGGACAGGGGGCGGGTGAGCAGTACTTC.

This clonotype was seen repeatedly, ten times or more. For the CDR3, the DNA is TGCGCCAGCAGCCAAGATCTTATACGGAGGGGGCGTCAGCCCCAGCATTTT. This gives the protein CASSQDLIRRGRQPQHF. This rearrangement joins TRBV4-1 to TRBJ1-5, with 7 bases fitting TRBD1. Germline V gene lookup returns CDR1 MGHRA and CDR2 YSYEKL. This CDR3 comprises 17 residues. Unmatched junction bases numbered 11, after V lost 0 bases and J lost 6 bases.

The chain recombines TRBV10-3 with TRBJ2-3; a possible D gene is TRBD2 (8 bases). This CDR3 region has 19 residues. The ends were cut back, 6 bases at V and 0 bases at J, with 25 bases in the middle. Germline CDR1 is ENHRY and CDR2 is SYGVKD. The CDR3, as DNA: TGTGCCATCAGGGGGACAGAGACCACCGGGACTAGGAGCACAGATACGCAGTATTTT. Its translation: CAIRGTETTGTRSTDTQYF.

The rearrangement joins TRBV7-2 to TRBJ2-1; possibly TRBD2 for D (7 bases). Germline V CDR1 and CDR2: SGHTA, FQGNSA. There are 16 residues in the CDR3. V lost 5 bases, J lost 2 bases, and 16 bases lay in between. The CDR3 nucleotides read TGTGCCAGCAGCCTAGGGGGGGAAGTCCCCTACAATGAGCAGTTCTTC. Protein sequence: CASSLGGEVPYNEQFF. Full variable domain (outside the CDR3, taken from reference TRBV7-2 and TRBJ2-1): GAGVSQSPSNKVTEKGKDVELRCDPISGHTALYWYRQSLGQGLEFLIYFQGNSAPDKSGLPSDRFSAERTGGSVSTLTIQRTQQEDSAVYLCASSLGGEVPYNEQFFGPGTRLTVL.

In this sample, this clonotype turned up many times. The CDR3, as DNA: TGTGCCATCAAGGCGGACGGCAACTCTGGAAACACCATATATTTT. This translates into CAIKADGNSGNTIYF. V gene TRBV10-3 combines with J gene TRBJ1-3; no clear D. Germline V gene data show CDR1 as ENHRY and CDR2 as SYGVKD. V was trimmed by 7 bases and J by 0 bases, leaving 13 bases between them. There are 15 residues in the CDR3.

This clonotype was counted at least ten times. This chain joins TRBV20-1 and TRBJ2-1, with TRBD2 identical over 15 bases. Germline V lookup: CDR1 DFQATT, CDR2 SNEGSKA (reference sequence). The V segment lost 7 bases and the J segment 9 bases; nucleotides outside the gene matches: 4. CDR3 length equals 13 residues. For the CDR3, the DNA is TGCAGTGGGCCGGGACTAGCGGGAGGTGAGCAGTTCTTC. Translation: CSGPGLAGGEQFF.

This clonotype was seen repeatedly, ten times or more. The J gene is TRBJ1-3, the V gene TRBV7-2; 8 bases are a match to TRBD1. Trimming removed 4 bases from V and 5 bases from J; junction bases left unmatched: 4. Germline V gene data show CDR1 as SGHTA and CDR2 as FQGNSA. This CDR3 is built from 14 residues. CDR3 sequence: CASSSRQGRNTIYF. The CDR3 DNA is TGTGCCAGCAGCTCCAGACAGGGGAGAAACACCATATATTTT.

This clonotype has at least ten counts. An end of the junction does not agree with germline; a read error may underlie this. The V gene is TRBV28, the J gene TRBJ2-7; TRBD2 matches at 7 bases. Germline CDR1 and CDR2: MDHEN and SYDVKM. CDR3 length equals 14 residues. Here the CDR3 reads CASSLSGTPGTQDF. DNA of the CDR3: TGTGCCAGCAGTTTAAGCGGGACTCCCGGGACGCAAGACTTC.

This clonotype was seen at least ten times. CDR3 residues: CASSPDRVRSPLHF. DNA for the CDR3: TGTGCCAGCAGTCCCGACAGGGTTCGATCACCCCTCCACTTT. The chain carries TRBV7-2 and TRBJ1-6, with TRBD1 matching over 7 bases. Trimming at V came to 6 bases and at J to 10 bases, leaving 9 bases not matched to a gene. The CDR3 runs to 14 residues. Germline V gene lookup returns CDR1 SGHTA and CDR2 FQGNSA.

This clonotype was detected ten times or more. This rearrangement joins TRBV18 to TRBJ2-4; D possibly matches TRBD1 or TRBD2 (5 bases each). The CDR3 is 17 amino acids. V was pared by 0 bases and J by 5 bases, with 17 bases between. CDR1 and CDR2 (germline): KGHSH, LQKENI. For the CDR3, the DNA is TGTGCCAGCTCACCACCGAGAACCTCTGGGACGGAAAACATTCAGTACTTC. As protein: CASSPPRTSGTENIQYF.

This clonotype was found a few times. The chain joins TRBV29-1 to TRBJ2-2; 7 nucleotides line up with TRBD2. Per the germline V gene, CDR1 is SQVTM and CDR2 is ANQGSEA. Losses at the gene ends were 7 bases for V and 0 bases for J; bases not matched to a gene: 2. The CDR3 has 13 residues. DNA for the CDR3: TGCAGCGACCTAGCGGCGAACACCGGGGAGCTGTTTTTT. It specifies CSDLAANTGELFF.

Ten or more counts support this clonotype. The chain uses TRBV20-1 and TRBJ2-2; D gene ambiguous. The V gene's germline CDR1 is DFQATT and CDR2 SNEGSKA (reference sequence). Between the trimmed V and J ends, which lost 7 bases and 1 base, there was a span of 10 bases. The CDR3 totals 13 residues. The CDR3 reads CSGRPMNTGELFF. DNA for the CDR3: TGCAGTGGCCGCCCAATGAACACCGGGGAGCTGTTTTTT.

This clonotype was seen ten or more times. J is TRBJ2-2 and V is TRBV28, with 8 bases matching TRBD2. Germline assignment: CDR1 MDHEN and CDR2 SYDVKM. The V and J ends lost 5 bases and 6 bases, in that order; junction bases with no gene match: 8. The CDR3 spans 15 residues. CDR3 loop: CASSPQRERAGELFF. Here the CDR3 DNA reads TGTGCCAGCAGTCCTCAGCGGGAGAGGGCCGGGGAGCTGTTTTTT.

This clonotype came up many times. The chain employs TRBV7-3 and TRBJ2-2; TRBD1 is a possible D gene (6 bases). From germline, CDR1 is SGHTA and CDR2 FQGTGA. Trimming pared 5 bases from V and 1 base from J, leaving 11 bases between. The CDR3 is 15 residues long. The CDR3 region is CASSLGAGNTGELFF. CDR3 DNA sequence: TGTGCCAGCAGCCTGGGGGCAGGGAACACCGGGGAGCTGTTTTTT.

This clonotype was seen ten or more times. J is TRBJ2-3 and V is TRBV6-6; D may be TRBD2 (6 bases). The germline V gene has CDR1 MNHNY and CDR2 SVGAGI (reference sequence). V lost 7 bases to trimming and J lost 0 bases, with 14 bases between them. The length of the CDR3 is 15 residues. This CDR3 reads CASTVLASSTDTQYF. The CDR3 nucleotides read TGTGCCAGCACCGTCCTAGCGTCTAGCACAGATACGCAGTATTTT.

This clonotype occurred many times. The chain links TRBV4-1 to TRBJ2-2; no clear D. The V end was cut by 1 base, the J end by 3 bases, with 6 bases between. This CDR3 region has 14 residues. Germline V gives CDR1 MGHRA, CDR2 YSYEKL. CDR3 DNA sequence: TGCGCCAGCAGCCAAGCTGGATACACCGGGGAGCTGTTTTTT. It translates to CASSQAGYTGELFF.

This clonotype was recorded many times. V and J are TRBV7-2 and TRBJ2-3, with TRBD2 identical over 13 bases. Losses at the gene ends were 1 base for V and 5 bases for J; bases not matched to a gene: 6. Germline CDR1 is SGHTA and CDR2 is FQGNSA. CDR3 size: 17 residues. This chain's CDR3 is CASSLELAGGPGDTQYF. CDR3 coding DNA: TGTGCCAGCAGCTTAGAACTAGCGGGAGGGCCTGGAGATACGCAGTATTTT.

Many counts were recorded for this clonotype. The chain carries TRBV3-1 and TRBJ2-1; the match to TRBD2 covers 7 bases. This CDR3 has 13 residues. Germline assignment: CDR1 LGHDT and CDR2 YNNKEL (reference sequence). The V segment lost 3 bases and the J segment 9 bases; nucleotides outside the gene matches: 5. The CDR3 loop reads CASSQGRGVEQFF. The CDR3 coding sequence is TGTGCCAGCAGCCAGGGACGGGGGGTTGAGCAGTTCTTC.

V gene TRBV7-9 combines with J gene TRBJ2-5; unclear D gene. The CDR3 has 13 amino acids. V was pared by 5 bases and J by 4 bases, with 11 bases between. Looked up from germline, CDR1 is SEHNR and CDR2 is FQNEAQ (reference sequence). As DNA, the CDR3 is TGTGCCAGCAGCCCGAGAGGTGCAGAGACCCAGTACTTC. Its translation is CASSPRGAETQYF. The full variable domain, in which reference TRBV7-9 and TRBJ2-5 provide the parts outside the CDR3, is DTGVSQNPRHKITKRGQNVTFRCDPISEHNRLYWYRQTLGQGPEFLTYFQNEAQLEKSRLLSDRFSAERPKGSFSTLEIQRTEQGDSAMYLCASSPRGAETQYFGPGTRLLVL.

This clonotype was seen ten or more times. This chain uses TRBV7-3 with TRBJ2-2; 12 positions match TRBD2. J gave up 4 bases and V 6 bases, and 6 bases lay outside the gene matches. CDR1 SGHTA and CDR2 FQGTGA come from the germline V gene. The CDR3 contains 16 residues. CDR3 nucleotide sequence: TGTGCCAGCAGTAGACTAGCGGGAGACGTCACCGGGGAGCTGTTTTTT. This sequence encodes CASSRLAGDVTGELFF.

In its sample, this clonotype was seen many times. The CDR3 loop is CASSPDRGGYTF. CDR3 sequence (DNA): TGTGCCAGCAGCCCCGACAGGGGCGGCTACACCTTC. V usage is TRBV7-9 and J usage is TRBJ1-2; 8 nucleotides agree with TRBD1. Trimming removed 5 bases from V and 8 bases from J; junction bases left unmatched: 4. The CDR3 has 12 residues. CDR1 is SEHNR, CDR2 FQNEAQ, per germline (reference sequence).

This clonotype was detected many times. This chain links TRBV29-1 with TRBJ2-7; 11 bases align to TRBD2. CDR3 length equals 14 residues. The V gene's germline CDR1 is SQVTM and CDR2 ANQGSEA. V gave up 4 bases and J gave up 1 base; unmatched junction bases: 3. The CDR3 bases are TGCAGCGTTGCCCCTAGCGGGAGGTCCTACGAGCAGTACTTC. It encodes CSVAPSGRSYEQYF.

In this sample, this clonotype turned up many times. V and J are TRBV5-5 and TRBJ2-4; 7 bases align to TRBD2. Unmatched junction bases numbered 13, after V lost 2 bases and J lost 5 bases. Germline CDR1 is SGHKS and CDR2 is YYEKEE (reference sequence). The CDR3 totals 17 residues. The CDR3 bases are TGTGCCAGCAGCTTAGGGCAGGGAGGGCTGGGTCAAAACATTCAGTACTTC. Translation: CASSLGQGGLGQNIQYF. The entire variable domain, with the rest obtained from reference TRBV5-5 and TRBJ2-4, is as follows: DAGVTQSPTHLIKTRGQQVTLRCSPISGHKSVSWYQQVLGQGPQFIFQYYEKEERGRGNFPDRFSARQFPNYSSELNVNALLLGDSALYLCASSLGQGGLGQNIQYFGAGTRLSVL.

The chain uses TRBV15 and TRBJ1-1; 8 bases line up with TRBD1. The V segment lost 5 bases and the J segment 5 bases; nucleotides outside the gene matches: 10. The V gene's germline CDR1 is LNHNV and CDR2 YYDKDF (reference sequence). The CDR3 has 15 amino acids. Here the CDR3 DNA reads TGTGCCACCAGCGAAGACAGGGGACTACTTACTGAAGCTTTCTTT. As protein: CATSEDRGLLTEAFF.

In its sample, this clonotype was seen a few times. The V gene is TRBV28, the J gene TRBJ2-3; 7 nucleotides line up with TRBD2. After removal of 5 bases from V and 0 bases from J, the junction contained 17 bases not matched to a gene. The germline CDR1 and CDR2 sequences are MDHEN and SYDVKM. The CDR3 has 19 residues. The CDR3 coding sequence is TGTGCCAGCAGTCCTGGACTAGGCCTTTGGAAGACTAGCACAGATACGCAGTATTTT. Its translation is CASSPGLGLWKTSTDTQYF. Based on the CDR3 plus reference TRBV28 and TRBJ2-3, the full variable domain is DVKVTQSSRYLVKRTGEKVFLECVQDMDHENMFWYRQDPGLGLRLIYFSYDVKMKEKGDIPEGYSVSREKKERFSLILESASTNQTSMYLCASSPGLGLWKTSTDTQYFGPGTRLTVL.

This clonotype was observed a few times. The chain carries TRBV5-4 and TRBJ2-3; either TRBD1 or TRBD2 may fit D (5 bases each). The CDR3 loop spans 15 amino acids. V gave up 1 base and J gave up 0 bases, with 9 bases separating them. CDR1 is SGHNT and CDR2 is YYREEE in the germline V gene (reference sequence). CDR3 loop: CASSLHGGSTDTQYF. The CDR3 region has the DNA TGTGCCAGCAGCTTGCATGGGGGTAGCACAGATACGCAGTATTTT.

The CDR3 sequence is CASSRGAGGVQETQYF. CDR3 DNA: TGTGCCAGCAGCCGTGGAGCGGGAGGCGTCCAAGAGACCCAGTACTTC. The chain combines TRBV14 with TRBJ2-5, with TRBD2 matching 9 bases. There are 16 residues in the CDR3. The V segment lost 4 bases and the J segment 1 base; nucleotides outside the gene matches: 7. Germline CDR1 is SGHDN and CDR2 is FVKESK. Combining the CDR3 with reference TRBV14 and TRBJ2-5 gives the whole variable domain EAGVTQFPSHSVIEKGQTVTLRCDPISGHDNLYWYRRVMGKEIKFLLHFVKESKQDESGMPNNRFLAERTGGTYSTLKVQPAELEDSGVYFCASSRGAGGVQETQYFGPGTRLLVL.